The subject of this entry is one TCR beta chain. Original processing notes: The authors estimated nucleated cell counts from reference gene primer amplification. Generated by immunoSEQ multiplex PCR, the TCRdb table keeps only in-frame clones and is missing some. The V and J calls and the clone size are those of that table, but D and trimming were determined from the DNA. The profile shows around 470,000 clones, around 91% of them singletons. This record comes from a study of blood T cell repertoires in COVID-19. Participant age was roughly 18 to 90 years, and participants resided in 20 to 30 US areas. J gave up 6 bases and V 2 bases, and 10 bases lay outside the gene matches. The CDR3 is 15 amino acids. Germline V gene sequence: CDR1 GTSNPN, CDR2 SVGIG (reference sequence).

The sample was PBMCs or T cells enriched from blood (not recorded which). The chain carries TRBV30 and TRBJ1-2; 9 bases are shared with TRBD1. This sequence originates from a man younger than 35 who had recovered from COVID-19. The CDR3 is CAWSPMLGQGHGYTF. The CDR3 DNA reads TGTGCCTGGAGTCCTATGCTGGGACAGGGACATGGCTACACCTTC. The whole variable domain, filled in from reference TRBV30 and TRBJ1-2, reads SQTIHQWPATLVQPVGSPLSLECTVEGTSNPNLYWYRQAAGRGLQLLFYSVGIGQISSEVPQNLSASRPQDRQFILSSKKLLLSDSGFYLCAWSPMLGQGHGYTFGSGTRLTVV.